Listed below are T cell receptor beta chains from one sample, sequenced in a study of blood T cell repertoires in COVID-19. Some clones are missing from TCRdb's copy, which holds only in-frame ones; the method was immunoSEQ multiplex PCR. The sample carries 200,000 to 250,000 clones, around 86% recorded once. Sequencing was performed on peripheral blood. The receptors stem from a man aged 55-75 years who had recovered from COVID-19. Both conserved end residues are trimmed from each CDR3.

J | V | CDR3
TRBJ1-1 | TRBV3-1/TRBV3-2 | ASSFRGFLAEAF
TRBJ2-1 | TRBV6-5 | ASSSGLRNEQF
TRBJ2-7 | TRBV6-5 | ASTQSGTAYEQY
TRBJ2-3 | TRBV10-3 | AISDRGREDTQY
TRBJ1-1 | TRBV9 | ASSVVAGSTEAF
TRBJ2-7 | TRBV7-2 | ASSILVTYEQY
TRBJ2-5 | TRBV6-5 | ASRAGTGKAETQY
TRBJ1-1 | TRBV28 | ASSFPGQGARTEAF
TRBJ1-1 | TRBV19 | ASSIIAGTTTEAF
TRBJ1-5 | TRBV27 | ASRMQGNQPQH
TRBJ2-7 | TRBV5-1 | ASRPDRGYEQY
TRBJ1-2 | TRBV13 | ASSLRTFNYGYT
TRBJ2-2 | TRBV19 | ASRFDSFTGELF
TRBJ1-2 | TRBV19 | ASSILLSNYGYT
TRBJ2-1 | TRBV29-1 | STRTGNNEQF
TRBJ2-3 | TRBV7-3 | ASSQPGLAASTQY
TRBJ1-1 | TRBV20-1 | SAPNTGDAF
TRBJ2-1 | TRBV11-2 | ASSLRTGPYNEQF
TRBJ1-1 | TRBV18 | ASSPWGGGSTEAF
TRBJ1-2 | TRBV25-1 | ASSEYKSGRYGYT
TRBJ2-7 | TRBV7-9 | ASSSGTTSEQY
TRBJ1-2 | TRBV7-8 | ASSLADRVGYGYT
TRBJ1-1 | TRBV6-6 | ASSYFAGGLGTEAF
TRBJ2-7 | TRBV5-6 | ASSSPGVYYEQY
TRBJ2-7 | TRBV18 | ASSPPSVYEQY
TRBJ2-6 | TRBV7-9 | ASSRNLAANSGANVLT